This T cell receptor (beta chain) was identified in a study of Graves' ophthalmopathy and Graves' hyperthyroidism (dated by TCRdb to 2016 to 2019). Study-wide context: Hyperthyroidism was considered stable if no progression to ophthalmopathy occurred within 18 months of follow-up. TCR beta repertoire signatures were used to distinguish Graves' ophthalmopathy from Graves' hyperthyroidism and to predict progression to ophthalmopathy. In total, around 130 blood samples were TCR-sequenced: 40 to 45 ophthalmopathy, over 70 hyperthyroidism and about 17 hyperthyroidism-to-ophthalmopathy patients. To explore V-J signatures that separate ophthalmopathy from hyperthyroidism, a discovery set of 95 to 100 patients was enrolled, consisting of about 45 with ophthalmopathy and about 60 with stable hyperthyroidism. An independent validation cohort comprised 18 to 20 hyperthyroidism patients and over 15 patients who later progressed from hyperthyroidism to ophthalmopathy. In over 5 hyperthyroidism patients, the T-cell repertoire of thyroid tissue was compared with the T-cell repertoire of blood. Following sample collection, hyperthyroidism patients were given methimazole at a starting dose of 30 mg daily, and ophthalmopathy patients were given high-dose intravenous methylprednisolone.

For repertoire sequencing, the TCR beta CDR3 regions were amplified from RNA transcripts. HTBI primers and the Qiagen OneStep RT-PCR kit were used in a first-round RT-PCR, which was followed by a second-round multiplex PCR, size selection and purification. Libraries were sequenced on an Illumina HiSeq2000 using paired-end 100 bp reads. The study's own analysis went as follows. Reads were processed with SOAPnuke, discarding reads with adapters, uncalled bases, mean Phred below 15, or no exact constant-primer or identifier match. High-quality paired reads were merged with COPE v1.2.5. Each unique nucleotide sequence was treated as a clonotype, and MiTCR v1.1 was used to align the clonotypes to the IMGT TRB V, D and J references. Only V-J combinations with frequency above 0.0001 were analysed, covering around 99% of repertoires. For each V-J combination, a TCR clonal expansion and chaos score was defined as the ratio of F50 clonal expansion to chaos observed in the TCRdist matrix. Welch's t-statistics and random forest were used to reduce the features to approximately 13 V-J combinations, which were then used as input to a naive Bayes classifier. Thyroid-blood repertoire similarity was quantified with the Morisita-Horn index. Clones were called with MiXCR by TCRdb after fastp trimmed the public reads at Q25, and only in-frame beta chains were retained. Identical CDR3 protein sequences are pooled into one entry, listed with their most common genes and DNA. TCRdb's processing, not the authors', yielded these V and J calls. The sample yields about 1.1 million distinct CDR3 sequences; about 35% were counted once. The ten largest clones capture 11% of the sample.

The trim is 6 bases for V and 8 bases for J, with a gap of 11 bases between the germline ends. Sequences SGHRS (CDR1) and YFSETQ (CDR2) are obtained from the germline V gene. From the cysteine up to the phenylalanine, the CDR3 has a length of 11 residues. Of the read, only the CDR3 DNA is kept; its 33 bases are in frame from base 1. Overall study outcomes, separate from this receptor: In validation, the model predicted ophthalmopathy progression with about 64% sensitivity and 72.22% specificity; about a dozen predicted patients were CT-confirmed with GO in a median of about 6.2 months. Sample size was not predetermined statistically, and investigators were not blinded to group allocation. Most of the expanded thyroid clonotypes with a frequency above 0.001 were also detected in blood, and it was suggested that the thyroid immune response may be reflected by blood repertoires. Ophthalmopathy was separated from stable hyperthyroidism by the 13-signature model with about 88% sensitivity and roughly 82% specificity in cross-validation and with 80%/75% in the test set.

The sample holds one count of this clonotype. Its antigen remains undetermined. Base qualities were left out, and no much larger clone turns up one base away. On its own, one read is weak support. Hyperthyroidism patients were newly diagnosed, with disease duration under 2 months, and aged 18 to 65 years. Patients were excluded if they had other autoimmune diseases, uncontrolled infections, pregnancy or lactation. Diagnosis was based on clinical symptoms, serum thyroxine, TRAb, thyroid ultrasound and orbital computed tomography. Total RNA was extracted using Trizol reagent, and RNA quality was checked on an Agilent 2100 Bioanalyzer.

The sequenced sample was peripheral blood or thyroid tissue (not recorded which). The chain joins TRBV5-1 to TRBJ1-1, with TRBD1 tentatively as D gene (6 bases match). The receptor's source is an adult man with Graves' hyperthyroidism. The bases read TGCGCCAGCACCTTAGGGGGGGAAGCTTTCTTT. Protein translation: CASTLGGEAFF. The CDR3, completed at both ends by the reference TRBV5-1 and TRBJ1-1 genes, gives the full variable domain KAGVTQTPRYLIKTRGQQVTLSCSPISGHRSVSWYQQTPGQGLQFLFEYFSETQRNKGNFPGRFSGRQFSNSRSEMNVSTLELGDSALYLCASTLGGEAFFGQGTRLTVV.